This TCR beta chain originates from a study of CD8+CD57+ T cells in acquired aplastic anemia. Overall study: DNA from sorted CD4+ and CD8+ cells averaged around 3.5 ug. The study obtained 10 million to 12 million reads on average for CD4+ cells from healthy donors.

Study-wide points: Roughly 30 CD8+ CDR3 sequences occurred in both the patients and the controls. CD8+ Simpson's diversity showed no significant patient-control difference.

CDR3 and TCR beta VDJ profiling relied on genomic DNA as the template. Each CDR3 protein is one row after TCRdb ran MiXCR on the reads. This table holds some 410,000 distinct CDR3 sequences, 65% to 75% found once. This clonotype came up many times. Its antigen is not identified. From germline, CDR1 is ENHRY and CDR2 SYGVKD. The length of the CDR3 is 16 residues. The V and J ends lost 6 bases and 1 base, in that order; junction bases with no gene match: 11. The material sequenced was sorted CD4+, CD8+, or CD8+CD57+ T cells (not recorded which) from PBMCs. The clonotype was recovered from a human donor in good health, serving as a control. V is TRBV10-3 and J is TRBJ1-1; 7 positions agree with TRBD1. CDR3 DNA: TGTGCCATCAGGGATAGACAGGGCGTGGGGAACACTGAAGCTTTCTTT. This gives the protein CAIRDRQGVGNTEAFF.